What follows is one T cell receptor (beta chain) and its context. The antigen remains unidentified. This CDR3 contains 16 residues. Germline V gene lookup returns CDR1 DFQATT and CDR2 SNEGSKA (reference sequence). The sample belongs to a study of T cells expressing NK-cell markers. Whole-study findings and limits: The dominant NKG2C+ clonotypes represented roughly 1.0-7.5% of CD8+ T cells in 6 or 7 donors. The CD3+CD56-NKG2C+ fraction was also led by these clonotypes in a few donors.

TCRdb processed the 5' RACE reads again and assigns one entry to each CDR3 protein, with no DNA. This repertoire includes more than 120,000 distinct CDR3 sequences. The sample was blood T cells: a sorted CD56 or NKG2C T cell subset, CD4+ or CD8+ T cells, or bulk PBMC T cells (not recorded which). The receptor was isolated from a man aged 18 to 35 in good health. V usage is TRBV20-1 and J usage is TRBJ1-4; without DNA, the TCRdb call of TRBD1 cannot be checked. CDR3 sequence reads: CSAGDSEHATNEKLFF.